A selection of T cell receptor beta chains follows, all from one sample in a study of blood T cell repertoires in COVID-19. The assay was immunoSEQ multiplex PCR, and TCRdb's table has in-frame clones only and misses some. The table has about 140,000 clones, around nine tenths seen once. Sample: peripheral blood. The receptors were gathered from a human donor in a cohort sampled during active COVID-19. CDR3s include the opening cysteine and the closing phenylalanine or tryptophan. The order of the fields is J gene, clone size, D gene, V gene, CDR3 length, CDR3 DNA, CDR3 protein. D genes are given only for firm matches. Not every row has a clone size; where given, it reads once, few, many or a size class.

>TRBJ1-6|NA|NA|TRBV7-8|15
TGTGCCAGCAGCCGAGGGGCCTCCTATAATTCACCCCTCCACTTT
CASSRGASYNSPLHF
>TRBJ2-5|few|TRBD2|TRBV19|16
TGTGCCAGTAGTATAAGGACTAGCGGGAGCAGGGAGACCCAGTACTTC
CASSIRTSGSRETQYF
>TRBJ2-1|NA|TRBD2|TRBV7-3|15
TGTGCCAGCAGCCCTAACCCGGGACTAGCGGAGCGACAGTTCTTC
CASSPNPGLAERQFF
>TRBJ2-1|few|TRBD1|TRBV29-1|15
TGCAGCGTTGAAAGGGGGCGCAGGGAGTTGGGCGAGCAGTTCTTC
CSVERGRRELGEQFF
>TRBJ1-3|once|TRBD1|TRBV28|16
TGTGCCAGCAGTACCCTCGGCAGGGGGTACGGAAACACCATATATTTT
CASSTLGRGYGNTIYF
>TRBJ2-6|NA|NA|TRBV7-9|16
TGTGCCAGCAGCTTAGGCAGGAAACCTGGGGCCAACGTCCTGACTTTC
CASSLGRKPGANVLTF
>TRBJ2-6|NA|TRBD1|TRBV7-8|21
TGTGCCAGCAGCTTAAGGTGGACCGGCAGGGGGAAGCTAGCTGGGGCCAACGTCCTGACTTTC
CASSLRWTGRGKLAGANVLTF
>TRBJ2-4|NA|NA|TRBV19|11
TGTGCCAGTAGTGCGGACACCATTCAGTACTTC
CASSADTIQYF
>TRBJ2-2|NA|TRBD2|TRBV19|15
TGTGCCACCGGACTAGCGGGAGGCTACACCGGGGAGCTGTTTTTT
CATGLAGGYTGELFF
>TRBJ1-1|NA|NA|TRBV6-4|11
TGTGCCAGCAGGAAGGGGACTGAAGCTTTCTTT
CASRKGTEAFF
>TRBJ2-7|few|NA|TRBV7-9|11
TGTGCCAGCAGCTTAGGCGGACAGTTCGAATTC
CASSLGGQFEF
>TRBJ1-4|NA|NA|TRBV7-9|14
TGTGCCAGCTCCCGGACACCCGGAGAAGAAAAACTGTTTTTT
CASSRTPGEEKLFF
>TRBJ1-5|NA|NA|TRBV5-5|14
TGTGCCAGCAGCCAGACAGGAGAAAATCAGCCCCAGCATTTT
CASSQTGENQPQHF
>TRBJ1-4|NA|NA|TRBV27|13
TGTGCCAGCAGTTTATGGCCGAATGAAAAACTGTTTTTT
CASSLWPNEKLFF
>TRBJ1-3|NA|TRBD1|TRBV27|15
TGTGCCAGCAGTTCCGCAGGGGGCTCTGGAAACACCATATATTTT
CASSSAGGSGNTIYF
>TRBJ1-1|few|TRBD1|TRBV30|14
TGTGCCTGGACAACCGGGACAGGGAACACTGAAGCTTTCTTT
CAWTTGTGNTEAFF
>TRBJ1-1|NA|TRBD1|TRBV28|13
TGTGCCAGCAGTTCGGGACAGGGCGAGGAAGCTTTCTTT
CASSSGQGEEAFF
>TRBJ1-2|NA|NA|TRBV27|14
TGTGCCAGCAGTTTATCGGGGGGGAACTATGGCTACACCTTC
CASSLSGGNYGYTF
>TRBJ1-3|NA|NA|TRBV5-4|16
TGTGCCAGCAGCTTGGGGGGCAGGGGTCCTGGAAACACCATATATTTT
CASSLGGRGPGNTIYF
>TRBJ2-2|NA|NA|TRBV7-3|15
TGTGCCAGCAGCTTAAGCCCGGGGAACACCGGGGAGCTGTTTTTT
CASSLSPGNTGELFF
>TRBJ2-1|NA|TRBD2|TRBV11-2|17
TGTGCCAGCAGCTTAGCCCCAGCGGGAGGGTCCTACAATGAGCAGTTCTTC
CASSLAPAGGSYNEQFF
>TRBJ2-6|NA|TRBD1|TRBV10-1|16
TGCGCCAGGCCCGGGACAGGGGTGACTGGGGCCAACGTCCTGACTTTC
CARPGTGVTGANVLTF
>TRBJ2-2|NA|NA|TRBV2|14
TGTGCCAGCGGGGGCAGGGTAAAGGGCGGGGAGCTGTTTTTT
CASGGRVKGGELFF
>TRBJ2-7|NA|TRBD1|TRBV6-5|12
TGTGCCCTCCGGGACAGGTCCTACGAGCAGTACTTC
CALRDRSYEQYF
>TRBJ1-6|NA|NA|TRBV27|14
TGTGCCAGCAGTTTGCTGACCGGGAATTCACCCCTCCACTTT
CASSLLTGNSPLHF
>TRBJ1-6|once|NA|TRBV7-6|15
TGTGCCAGCAGCTTAGCGTGGGGGGAAAATTCACCCCTCCACTTT
CASSLAWGENSPLHF